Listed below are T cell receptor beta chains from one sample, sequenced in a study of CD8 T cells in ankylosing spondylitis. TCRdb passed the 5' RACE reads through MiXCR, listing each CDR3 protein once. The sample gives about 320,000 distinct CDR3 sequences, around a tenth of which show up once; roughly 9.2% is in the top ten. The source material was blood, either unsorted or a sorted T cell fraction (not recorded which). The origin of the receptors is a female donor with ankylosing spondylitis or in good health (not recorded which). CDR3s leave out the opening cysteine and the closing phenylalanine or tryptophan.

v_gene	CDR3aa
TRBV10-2	ARDLAGRVYNEQF
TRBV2	ASSEFTGAGPTGELF
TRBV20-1	SAPPGVAGDIETQY
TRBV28	ASRGGGHYSNQPQH
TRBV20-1	SARAGTGITGELF
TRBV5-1	ASSFFGDTEAF
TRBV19	ASSRMGSEQF
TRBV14	ASSQRQNADTQY
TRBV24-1	ATRETGLNTEAF
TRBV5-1	ASSEGLIGGGIYEQY
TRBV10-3	AISESVDSNQPQH
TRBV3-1	ASSQDAGQINYGYT
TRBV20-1	SARDSGPGNTIY
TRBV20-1	VINEGRRDEQF
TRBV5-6	ASSFYYSNQPQH
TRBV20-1	SAGSSRGGQPQH
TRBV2	VSPTGTSGRNEQF
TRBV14	ASSHSGGEQF
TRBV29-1	SAQGAYEQY
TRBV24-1	ATSGRDNGNTIY
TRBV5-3	ASSRTGVRSGANVLT
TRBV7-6	ASKAGNTIY
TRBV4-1	ASRTYGLTGNTIY
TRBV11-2	ASSRGGSKGYGYT
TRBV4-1	ASSQDPGRANEQY
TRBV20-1	SAVRGRGNQPQH
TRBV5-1	ASSTGPLAGYT
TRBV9	ASSPGAELTHEQY
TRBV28	ASSPGNQPQH
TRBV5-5	ASTSGTAFNEQF
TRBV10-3	AISARSGQAGDAYGYT
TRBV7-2	ASSTGQGADSPLH
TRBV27	ASSPAGPGELF
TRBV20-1	SARDAGLAATGELF
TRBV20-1	SAFQGVDEKLF
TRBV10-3	AISEWAENQPQH
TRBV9	ASSRGSGSSYEQY